Listed below are T cell receptor beta chains from one sample, sequenced in a study of blood T cell repertoires in COVID-19. Produced via immunoSEQ multiplex PCR; TCRdb's table is partial and in-frame only. This sample has 60,000 to 70,000 clones, with roughly 80% found just once. The sequencing input was peripheral blood. The receptors here all came from a human donor in a cohort sampled during active COVID-19. CDR3s include the opening cysteine and the closing phenylalanine or tryptophan. D genes are given only for firm matches. Rows may omit the clone size; those that give it use once, few, many or a size class.

clone_size: .
j_call: TRBJ2-1
d_call: .
v_call: TRBV6-5
cdr3_nt: TGTGCCAGCACCTGGATGGCGGGCTACAATGAGCAGTTCTTC
cdr3_aa: CASTWMAGYNEQFF

clone_size: .
j_call: TRBJ1-3
d_call: .
v_call: TRBV6-6
cdr3_nt: TGTGCCAGCAGTTACGGCGGGGAACGTGGAAACACCATATATTTT
cdr3_aa: CASSYGGERGNTIYF

clone_size: .
j_call: TRBJ1-2
d_call: .
v_call: TRBV6-1
cdr3_nt: TGTGCCAGCAGTGATTCACGCGGAAAATATGGCTACACCTTC
cdr3_aa: CASSDSRGKYGYTF

clone_size: .
j_call: TRBJ1-1
d_call: TRBD1
v_call: TRBV25-1
cdr3_nt: TGTGCCAGCAGCTCGACCCCCGGGACAGGGGGGGCTGAAGCTTTCTTT
cdr3_aa: CASSSTPGTGGAEAFF

clone_size: .
j_call: TRBJ1-5
d_call: TRBD1
v_call: TRBV18
cdr3_nt: TGTGCCAGCTCACCAAACGGACAGGGGGAGCCCCAGCATTTT
cdr3_aa: CASSPNGQGEPQHF

clone_size: .
j_call: TRBJ1-6
d_call: .
v_call: TRBV2
cdr3_nt: TGTGCCAGCAGTGAGAGCAGGCTATCTTCACCCCTCCACTTT
cdr3_aa: CASSESRLSSPLHF

clone_size: .
j_call: TRBJ1-2
d_call: .
v_call: TRBV18
cdr3_nt: TGTGCCAGCTCACCCGTTGGGGCAGGCTATGGCTACACCTTC
cdr3_aa: CASSPVGAGYGYTF

clone_size: .
j_call: TRBJ1-2
d_call: TRBD1
v_call: TRBV19
cdr3_nt: TGTGCCAGTAGTATGGGGACAGGAACTAACTATGGCTACACCTTC
cdr3_aa: CASSMGTGTNYGYTF

clone_size: .
j_call: TRBJ1-2
d_call: .
v_call: TRBV19
cdr3_nt: TGTGCCAGCCGGCCCGGAGCGAACTATGGCTACACCTTC
cdr3_aa: CASRPGANYGYTF

clone_size: .
j_call: TRBJ2-1
d_call: TRBD2
v_call: TRBV7-2
cdr3_nt: TGTGCCAGCAGCCTGTTAACCGGGACTAGCGACGCCTCCTACAATGAGCAGTTCTTC
cdr3_aa: CASSLLTGTSDASYNEQFF

clone_size: .
j_call: TRBJ2-1
d_call: TRBD2
v_call: TRBV7-6
cdr3_nt: TGTGCCAGCAGCTCCACCGACCCGGGACTAGCCCGAAATGAGCAGTTCTTC
cdr3_aa: CASSSTDPGLARNEQFF

clone_size: .
j_call: TRBJ2-4
d_call: TRBD1
v_call: TRBV19
cdr3_nt: TGTGCCAGTAGTTCACAGGGGAAAAACATTCAGTACTTC
cdr3_aa: CASSSQGKNIQYF

clone_size: few
j_call: TRBJ2-3
d_call: TRBD2
v_call: TRBV5-8
cdr3_nt: TGTGCCAGCAGCCCGGGACTAGCGGGGGGACAGGCGGATACGCAGTATTTT
cdr3_aa: CASSPGLAGGQADTQYF

clone_size: .
j_call: TRBJ1-1
d_call: .
v_call: TRBV7-9
cdr3_nt: TGTGCCAGCAGCTTAGTTTCAGGAATTTACACTGAAGCTTTCTTT
cdr3_aa: CASSLVSGIYTEAFF

clone_size: .
j_call: TRBJ2-5
d_call: TRBD1
v_call: TRBV5-4
cdr3_nt: TGTGCCAGCAGCTTAACCACAGGGGCCCCGAGGAACCAAGAGACCCAGTACTTC
cdr3_aa: CASSLTTGAPRNQETQYF

clone_size: .
j_call: TRBJ2-2
d_call: .
v_call: TRBV6-2/TRBV6-3
cdr3_nt: TGTGCCAGCAGTTACGAAGGGGTTCTCGGGGAGCTGTTTTTT
cdr3_aa: CASSYEGVLGELFF

clone_size: .
j_call: TRBJ2-2
d_call: .
v_call: TRBV21-1
cdr3_nt: TGTGCCAGCAGCAGCCGGGACAAAGGGGAGCTGTTTTTT
cdr3_aa: CASSSRDKGELFF

clone_size: .
j_call: TRBJ2-7
d_call: TRBD1
v_call: TRBV7-2
cdr3_nt: TGTGCCAGCAGGACCTCCGGGACAGGGGGCGTATACGAGCAGTACTTC
cdr3_aa: CASRTSGTGGVYEQYF

clone_size: many
j_call: TRBJ1-1
d_call: .
v_call: TRBV6-2/TRBV6-3
cdr3_nt: TGTGCCAGCAGTCCCCTCCAGGTCTACATGAACACTGAAGCTTTCTTT
cdr3_aa: CASSPLQVYMNTEAFF

clone_size: .
j_call: TRBJ1-6
d_call: .
v_call: TRBV10-2
cdr3_nt: TGCGCCAGCAGTGAGGACTCCCGATCACCCCTCCACTTT
cdr3_aa: CASSEDSRSPLHF

clone_size: .
j_call: TRBJ1-5
d_call: .
v_call: TRBV5-1
cdr3_nt: TGCGCCAGCAGCTTGGTCCCAGGAAATCAGCCCCAGCATTTT
cdr3_aa: CASSLVPGNQPQHF

clone_size: .
j_call: TRBJ2-5
d_call: .
v_call: TRBV5-4
cdr3_nt: TGTGCCAGCAGCTTGGTATCGGGCGGGGAAGAGACCCAGTACTTC
cdr3_aa: CASSLVSGGEETQYF

clone_size: once
j_call: TRBJ2-2
d_call: TRBD1
v_call: TRBV12-5
cdr3_nt: TGTGCTAGTGCCCCCGACAGGGGCGGGGAGCTGTTTTTT
cdr3_aa: CASAPDRGGELFF

clone_size: once
j_call: TRBJ2-1
d_call: .
v_call: TRBV6-2/TRBV6-3
cdr3_nt: TGTGCCAGCAGTTTGGGGCGCGGCGTATACAATGAGCAGTTCTTC
cdr3_aa: CASSLGRGVYNEQFF

clone_size: .
j_call: TRBJ1-3
d_call: .
v_call: TRBV28
cdr3_nt: TGTGCCAGCAGCCCTAATACCGCCTCTGGAAACACCATATATTTT
cdr3_aa: CASSPNTASGNTIYF

clone_size: .
j_call: TRBJ2-7
d_call: .
v_call: TRBV6-6
cdr3_nt: TGTGCCAGCAAAACAGACAGGTCGTCCTACGAGCAGTACTTC
cdr3_aa: CASKTDRSSYEQYF

clone_size: .
j_call: TRBJ2-3
d_call: TRBD2
v_call: TRBV2
cdr3_nt: TGTGCCAGCAGTTTCCCGACTAGCGGGTTTACAGATACGCAGTATTTT
cdr3_aa: CASSFPTSGFTDTQYF

clone_size: .
j_call: TRBJ2-7
d_call: .
v_call: TRBV4-2
cdr3_nt: TGTGCCAGCAGCCAAGAACTTCGCACCGTCTCCTACGAGCAGTACTTC
cdr3_aa: CASSQELRTVSYEQYF

clone_size: .
j_call: TRBJ2-1
d_call: TRBD2
v_call: TRBV24-1
cdr3_nt: TGTGCCACCAGTGATTCCCTAGCGGGGTCCTACAATGAGCAGTTCTTC
cdr3_aa: CATSDSLAGSYNEQFF

clone_size: few
j_call: TRBJ1-2
d_call: .
v_call: TRBV7-9
cdr3_nt: TGTGCCAGCAGTTTTACAGGGAACTATGGCTACACCTTC
cdr3_aa: CASSFTGNYGYTF

clone_size: .
j_call: TRBJ2-2
d_call: .
v_call: TRBV18
cdr3_nt: TGTGCCAGCTCACCAAAGGAGGGAAACCCCTTGGCCGGGGAGCTGTTTTTT
cdr3_aa: CASSPKEGNPLAGELFF

clone_size: .
j_call: TRBJ2-3
d_call: TRBD2
v_call: TRBV9
cdr3_nt: TGTGCCAGCCGCGTAGGGGGCGGGGGGGCCGCAGATACGCAGTATTTT
cdr3_aa: CASRVGGGGAADTQYF

clone_size: .
j_call: TRBJ1-2
d_call: .
v_call: TRBV29-1
cdr3_nt: TGCAGCGCCCTTGTAGGGGAGGGCTATGGCTACACCTTC
cdr3_aa: CSALVGEGYGYTF

clone_size: once
j_call: TRBJ1-1
d_call: .
v_call: TRBV6-5
cdr3_nt: TGTGCCAGCAGGGAGACAGAGATGAACACTGAAGCTTTCTTT
cdr3_aa: CASRETEMNTEAFF

clone_size: .
j_call: TRBJ2-3
d_call: .
v_call: TRBV7-9
cdr3_nt: TGTGCCAGCAGCGGAGCCCGGGGTATCGCAGATACGCAGTATTTT
cdr3_aa: CASSGARGIADTQYF

clone_size: .
j_call: TRBJ2-5
d_call: TRBD1
v_call: TRBV7-9
cdr3_nt: TGTGCCAGCAGCCCGGACAGGAGACGGGAGACCCAGTACTTC
cdr3_aa: CASSPDRRRETQYF

clone_size: few
j_call: TRBJ2-7
d_call: .
v_call: TRBV29-1
cdr3_nt: TGCAGCGTTGAAGATCTCGGAGGGTACGAGCAGTACTTC
cdr3_aa: CSVEDLGGYEQYF

clone_size: .
j_call: TRBJ2-1
d_call: TRBD1
v_call: TRBV7-3
cdr3_nt: TGTGCCAGCAGCCTTCTTTCAGGGGGCCAAGAGCAGTTCTTC
cdr3_aa: CASSLLSGGQEQFF

clone_size: few
j_call: TRBJ2-2
d_call: TRBD2
v_call: TRBV11-2
cdr3_nt: TGTGCCAGCAGCCCCTGGGCGGGGGTAGGGGAGCTGTTTTTT
cdr3_aa: CASSPWAGVGELFF

clone_size: .
j_call: TRBJ2-1
d_call: .
v_call: TRBV9
cdr3_nt: TGTGCCAGCAGCAGACAGGTGGGAGAATACAATGAGCAGTTCTTC
cdr3_aa: CASSRQVGEYNEQFF

clone_size: .
j_call: TRBJ1-2
d_call: TRBD1
v_call: TRBV3-1/TRBV3-2
cdr3_nt: TGTGCCAGCAGCCGAGGACAGGGGGGCAACTATGGCTACACCTTC
cdr3_aa: CASSRGQGGNYGYTF

clone_size: .
j_call: TRBJ1-2
d_call: .
v_call: TRBV25-1
cdr3_nt: TGTGCCAGCAGTCGGCAGGCAACTAACTATGGCTACACCTTC
cdr3_aa: CASSRQATNYGYTF

clone_size: few
j_call: TRBJ1-5
d_call: TRBD1
v_call: TRBV7-3
cdr3_nt: TGTGCCAGCAGTCCGACAGGGGGCGAGCAGCCCCAGCATTTT
cdr3_aa: CASSPTGGEQPQHF

clone_size: .
j_call: TRBJ2-1
d_call: TRBD1
v_call: TRBV30
cdr3_nt: TGTGCCGTAGGACAGGGCCTAGATGAGCAGTTCTTC
cdr3_aa: CAVGQGLDEQFF

clone_size: many
j_call: TRBJ2-7
d_call: TRBD1
v_call: TRBV3-1/TRBV3-2
cdr3_nt: TGTGCCAGCAGCCAAACGATGGACAGGGTTGCCTACGAGCAGTACTTC
cdr3_aa: CASSQTMDRVAYEQYF

clone_size: .
j_call: TRBJ1-2
d_call: .
v_call: TRBV2
cdr3_nt: TGTGCCAGCAGTGAAGATAATAGGGGTTATGGCTACACCTTC
cdr3_aa: CASSEDNRGYGYTF

clone_size: .
j_call: TRBJ1-6
d_call: .
v_call: TRBV15
cdr3_nt: TGTGCCACCAGCAGAGCCAGAGACATTAATAATTCACCCCTCCACTTT
cdr3_aa: CATSRARDINNSPLHF

clone_size: .
j_call: TRBJ1-1
d_call: .
v_call: TRBV3-1/TRBV3-2
cdr3_nt: TGTGCCAGCATATTTAACACTGAAGCTTTCTTT
cdr3_aa: CASIFNTEAFF

clone_size: .
j_call: TRBJ2-2
d_call: .
v_call: TRBV6-1
cdr3_nt: TGTGCCAGCAGTGAATTATTTTGGCTACAGGGTGGAGATACCGGGGAGCTGTTTTTT
cdr3_aa: CASSELFWLQGGDTGELFF

clone_size: .
j_call: TRBJ1-1
d_call: TRBD1
v_call: TRBV5-5
cdr3_nt: TGTGCCAGCAGCGGCGGATGGACAGGGGGCACTGAAGCTTTCTTT
cdr3_aa: CASSGGWTGGTEAFF

clone_size: .
j_call: TRBJ2-7
d_call: TRBD1
v_call: TRBV2
cdr3_nt: TGTGCCAGCAGTGCCCCGGGACAGTCGGCCTACGAGCAGTACTTC
cdr3_aa: CASSAPGQSAYEQYF

clone_size: .
j_call: TRBJ2-7
d_call: .
v_call: TRBV19
cdr3_nt: TGTGCCAGTAGTAAAGGGGGGGCGCGAAACGAGCAGTACTTC
cdr3_aa: CASSKGGARNEQYF

clone_size: .
j_call: TRBJ2-3
d_call: .
v_call: TRBV6-2/TRBV6-3
cdr3_nt: TGTGCCAGCAGTTTACACACCGCCATTGACAGAAATACGCAGTATTTT
cdr3_aa: CASSLHTAIDRNTQYF

clone_size: .
j_call: TRBJ1-6
d_call: TRBD1
v_call: TRBV18
cdr3_nt: TGTGCCAGCTCACCCCGGACAGGGGGCGATTCACCCCTCCACTTT
cdr3_aa: CASSPRTGGDSPLHF

clone_size: few
j_call: TRBJ2-2
d_call: .
v_call: TRBV7-9
cdr3_nt: TGTGCCAGCAGCCCACACCTCTCCGGGGAGCTGTTTTTT
cdr3_aa: CASSPHLSGELFF

clone_size: .
j_call: TRBJ2-1
d_call: TRBD2
v_call: TRBV4-1
cdr3_nt: TGCGCCAGCAGACGTGGACTAGCGGGGTCAGAGCTCCCCTACAATGAGCAGTTCTTC
cdr3_aa: CASRRGLAGSELPYNEQFF

clone_size: .
j_call: TRBJ2-3
d_call: .
v_call: TRBV11-2
cdr3_nt: TGTGCCAGCAGCCAACTAGGCACAGATACGCAGTATTTT
cdr3_aa: CASSQLGTDTQYF

clone_size: once
j_call: TRBJ1-3
d_call: TRBD1
v_call: TRBV7-9
cdr3_nt: TGTGCCAGCAGCTTGGGACAGAAAGCTGGAAACACCATATATTTT
cdr3_aa: CASSLGQKAGNTIYF

clone_size: .
j_call: TRBJ2-6
d_call: .
v_call: TRBV11-1
cdr3_nt: TGTGCCAGCAGCCTGAGGGGGGGCTCTGGGGCCAACGTCCTGACTTTC
cdr3_aa: CASSLRGGSGANVLTF